The 3 T cell receptor beta chains listed next were all sequenced from one sample in a study of T-cell memory formation after mild COVID-19 (dated by TCRdb to about 2021). The library was obtained by 5' RACE. For sequencing, an Illumina NovaSeq 6000 was employed. In TCRdb, the public reads were trimmed at Q25 with fastp and aligned with MiXCR, with productive beta chains retained. Entries that share a CDR3 protein sequence are merged under the most common genes and DNA. The sample contains hundreds of thousands of distinct CDR3 sequences, 20% to 25% of them found a single time. The ten top clones hold under 25% of the sample. Sequencing input: PBMCs or a T cell subset sorted from them (not recorded which). The source of these receptors is a man between 18 and 35 years old who had mild COVID-19 (a few samples of this study predate the infection). The sample titles of this study are shuffled in the database, so cell type and time point are left out; the donor was told from shared clones.

The chain is built from TRBV20-1 and TRBJ1-4; D perhaps matches TRBD1 (6 bases). The V end lost 0 bases, the J end lost 6 bases, and 14 bases lay between the germline ends. In germline, CDR1 is DFQATT, CDR2 SNEGSKA (reference sequence). The length of the CDR3 is 15 residues. The CDR3 region is CSARDLGGAYEKLFF. The CDR3 DNA reads as TGCAGTGCTAGAGATCTGGGGGGCGCCTATGAAAAACTGTTTTTT.

A note on this clonotype: A much larger clone differs by one base, so this may be a read error. This chain's CDR3 is CSASGDTQYF. DNA of the CDR3: TGCAGTGCTAGCGGGGATACGCAGTATTTT. The V gene is TRBV20-1, the J gene TRBJ2-3; unclear D gene. The V gene lost 3 bases and the J gene lost 6 bases, with 4 bases spanning the gap. This CDR3 spans 10 amino acids. Germline V CDR1 and CDR2: DFQATT, SNEGSKA (reference sequence).

There are a few counts of this clonotype. The V gene is TRBV20-1, the J gene TRBJ1-1; D ambiguous. V shed 3 bases and J shed 4 bases, with 12 bases lying between them. The CDR3 has 13 residues. The germline V gene encodes CDR1 DFQATT and CDR2 SNEGSKA (reference sequence). This CDR3 reads CSARIRVSTEAFF. CDR3 sequence (DNA): TGCAGTGCTAGGATTCGGGTAAGCACTGAAGCTTTCTTT.